The entry below describes one TCR beta chain. This record comes from a study of blood T cell repertoires in COVID-19. The method was immunoSEQ multiplex PCR; TCRdb's version includes in-frame clones alone and lacks a portion of them. Of approximately 96,000 clones listed, 90% to 95% are singletons. The J segment lost 5 bases and the V segment lost 4 bases, leaving 9 bases of the junction unmatched. The length of the CDR3 is 15 residues. Germline loops: CDR1 LNHDA, CDR2 SQIVND (reference sequence). The sequence was obtained from a human donor with active COVID-19. The donor label of this sample is uncertain. Sequencing used peripheral blood. The rearrangement uses TRBV19 and TRBJ2-5; TRBD1 agrees at 8 bases. The CDR3 here is CASSRQGARGETQYF. DNA of the CDR3: TGTGCCAGTAGTAGGCAGGGGGCGCGAGGTGAGACCCAGTACTTC.